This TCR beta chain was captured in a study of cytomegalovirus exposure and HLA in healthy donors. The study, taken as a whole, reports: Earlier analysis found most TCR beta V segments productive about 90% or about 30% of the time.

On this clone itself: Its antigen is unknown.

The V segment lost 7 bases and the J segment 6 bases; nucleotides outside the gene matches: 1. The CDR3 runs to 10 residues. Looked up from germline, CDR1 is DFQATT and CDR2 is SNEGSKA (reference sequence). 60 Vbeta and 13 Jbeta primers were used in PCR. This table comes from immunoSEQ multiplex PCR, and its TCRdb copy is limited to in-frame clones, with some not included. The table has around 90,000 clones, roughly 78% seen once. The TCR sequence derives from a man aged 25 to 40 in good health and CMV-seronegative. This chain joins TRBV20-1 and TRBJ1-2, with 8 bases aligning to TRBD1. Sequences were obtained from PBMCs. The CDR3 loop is CSGTGNGYTF. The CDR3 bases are TGCAGTGGGACAGGGAATGGCTACACCTTC.